What follows are 24 T cell receptor beta chains derived from one specimen sequenced in a study of blood T cells in healthy people across ages. A second roughly 6 to 11 cycle PCR used barcoded and J-beta primers. Via MiXCR, TCRdb re-called the 5' RACE reads, giving one row per CDR3 protein. The repertoire consists of more than 650,000 distinct CDR3 sequences, with approximately 22% occurring once and the leading ten covering around a fifth. Sequenced: blood. The receptors come from a man aged 70-80 years in good health.

V and J are TRBV19 and TRBJ2-5; D not resolved. This CDR3 has 13 amino acids. CDR1 LNHDA and CDR2 SQIVND come from the germline V gene (reference sequence). Trimming stripped 6 bases from V and 5 bases from J, with 13 bases between. CDR3 sequence reads: CASSSGDKETQYF. The CDR3 DNA follows: TGTGCCAGTAGCTCAGGAGATAAGGAGACCCAGTACTTC.

Details on this clonotype: A junction boundary mismatches the germline segment, possibly from a read error. The chain combines TRBV7-9 with TRBJ1-2; no clear D gene. CDR3 length: 15 residues. Looked up from germline, CDR1 is SEHNR and CDR2 is FQNEAQ (reference sequence). The CDR3 nucleotides read TGTGCCAGCAGCTTAGCCTCATCGGCTAACCATGGCTACACCTTC. Translation: CASSLASSANHGYTF.

This clonotype was seen only a few times. The rearrangement links TRBV28 to TRBJ1-2; a possible D gene is TRBD1 (5 bases). Looked up from germline, CDR1 is MDHEN and CDR2 is SYDVKM. V was pared by 6 bases and J by 4 bases, with 15 bases between. The CDR3 runs 14 residues. CDR3: CASSPQERAYGYTF. The CDR3 DNA reads TGTGCCAGCAGCCCACAGGAGCGAGCCTATGGCTACACCTTC.

CDR3 nucleotide sequence: TGCGCCAGCAGCCTAGGGGGGAGAGCGACGAAGAATGAGCAGTTCTTC. As protein: CASSLGGRATKNEQFF. The chain carries TRBV4-3 and TRBJ2-5, with D perhaps being TRBD1 or TRBD2 (6 bases each). The DNA end is a closer match to TRBJ2-1, so the J assignment may be wrong. CDR3 size: 16 residues. Germline V gives CDR1 LGHNA, CDR2 YSLEER.

The chain is built from TRBV11-2 and TRBJ2-7; possibly TRBD1 or TRBD2 for D (5 bases each). Trimming took 4 bases from V and 6 from J, leaving 16 bases between them. From germline, CDR1 is SGHAT and CDR2 FQNNGV. The CDR3 totals 14 residues. This chain's CDR3 is CASSYTALRGEQYF. CDR3 in DNA: TGTGCCAGCAGCTACACGGCCCTGAGGGGCGAGCAGTACTTC.

This clonotype was detected a few times. The J gene is TRBJ2-5, the V gene TRBV4-1; D not certain. The CDR3 is 14 residues long. Trimming removed 0 bases from V and 4 bases from J, with 9 bases in between. Germline V gene sequence: CDR1 MGHRA, CDR2 YSYEKL. The CDR3 loop is CASSQDPWGETQYF. CDR3 sequence (DNA): TGCGCCAGCAGCCAAGATCCGTGGGGAGAGACCCAGTACTTC.

This clonotype was counted between two and nine times. The gene calls are TRBV27 and TRBJ1-5; TRBD1 is a possible D gene (6 bases). V gave up 3 bases and J gave up 7 bases, with 10 bases separating them. This CDR3 contains 13 residues. CDR1 is MNHEY, CDR2 SMNVEV, per germline (reference sequence). The CDR3 DNA follows: TGTGCCAGCAGTTTGGGGGCATGGCAGCCCCAGCATTTT. As protein: CASSLGAWQPQHF.

This clonotype has just a few counts. The chain couples TRBV28 to TRBJ2-1; the D gene is possibly TRBD2 (7 bases). This CDR3 is 15 amino acids long. V dropped 4 bases and J dropped 10 bases, with 20 bases sitting between them. Germline V gene sequence: CDR1 MDHEN, CDR2 SYDVKM. CDR3 sequence reads: CASSSFRGAPWEQFF. For the CDR3, the DNA is TGTGCCAGCAGTTCATTCCGGGGGGCACCATGGGAGCAGTTCTTC.

The chain recombines TRBV6-5 with TRBJ2-3; D gene uncertain. This CDR3 has 15 amino acids. V was clipped by 0 bases and J by 2 bases, with 9 bases between them. Looked up from germline, CDR1 is MNHEY and CDR2 is SVGAGI. CDR3 nucleotide sequence: TGTGCCAGCAGTTACTCCTCGGCCTACACAGATACGCAGTATTTT. Translated: CASSYSSAYTDTQYF.

This clonotype was seen a handful of times. The chain carries TRBV29-1 and TRBJ2-5, with 8 bases matching TRBD1. Trimming took 2 bases from V and 0 from J; bases not matched to a gene: 11. This CDR3 region has 17 residues. Germline CDR1 reads SQVTM; CDR2 reads ANQGSEA. This CDR3 reads CSVEPRDRPPYQETQYF. In DNA, the CDR3 is TGCAGCGTTGAACCGCGGGACAGGCCACCGTACCAAGAGACCCAGTACTTC.

Details on this clonotype: This may be a read error, as it is one base from a much larger clone. The rearrangement uses TRBV29-1 and TRBJ2-2, with D unresolved. V lost 7 bases and J lost 0, with 12 bases in between. This CDR3 contains 14 residues. Germline loops: CDR1 SQVTM, CDR2 ANQGSEA. The CDR3 loop is CSARRVSNTGELFF. In DNA, the CDR3 is TGCAGCGCTCGTCGGGTTTCGAACACCGGGGAGCTGTTTTTT.

This clonotype was seen more than once but under ten times. The chain has TRBV7-2 and TRBJ2-1; D tentatively fits TRBD1 or TRBD2 (5 bases each). V was shortened by 1 base and J by 9 bases, with 10 bases between the two germline ends. Germline CDR1 reads SGHTA; CDR2 reads FQGNSA. CDR3 size: 13 residues. CDR3 residues: CASSLEGGGEQFF. CDR3 coding DNA: TGTGCCAGCAGCTTAGAGGGTGGGGGTGAGCAGTTCTTC.

A few counts support this clonotype. The CDR3 coding sequence is TGTGCCAGCAGCGTAGGTGACAGGTCCGAGCAGTACGTC. Protein: CASSVGDRSEQYV. The chain employs TRBV9 and TRBJ2-7; maybe TRBD1 (6 bases). CDR3 size: 13 residues. From germline, CDR1 is SGDLS and CDR2 YYNGEE. V lost 0 bases, J lost 6 bases, and 10 bases lay in between.

This rearrangement joins TRBV6-6 to TRBJ2-1; D is unclear. The CDR3 spans 13 residues. V dropped 6 bases and J dropped 4 bases, with 10 bases sitting between them. Germline CDR1 MNHNY, CDR2 SVGAGI (reference sequence). The CDR3 DNA is TGTGCCAGCAGATCGACACATTACAATGAGCAGTTCTTC. Its translation: CASRSTHYNEQFF.

This clonotype was detected a few times. The chain is built from TRBV7-2 and TRBJ2-2; 8 bases agree with TRBD1. This CDR3 is 16 amino acids long. J was trimmed by 4 bases and V by 5 bases; bases with no gene match: 9. Germline assignment: CDR1 SGHTA and CDR2 FQGNSA. In DNA, the CDR3 is TGTGCCAGCAGCCCAAGGACAGGGTTTTCCACCGGGGAGCTGTTTTTT. Its protein is CASSPRTGFSTGELFF.

This clonotype has just a few counts. The CDR3 region is CSARKLANNEQFF. The CDR3 region has the DNA TGCAGTGCTAGAAAACTAGCAAACAATGAGCAGTTCTTC. The chain uses TRBV20-1 and TRBJ2-1; TRBD2 might be the D (6 bases). V was pared by 2 bases and J by 5 bases, with 10 bases between. CDR3 length: 13 amino acids. CDR1 and CDR2 from the germline V gene are DFQATT and SNEGSKA (reference sequence).

The V gene is TRBV5-1, the J gene TRBJ2-3; 7 nucleotides agree with TRBD2. The CDR3 has 19 amino acids. Germline V CDR1 and CDR2: SGHRS, YFSETQ. J lost 2 bases, V lost 1 base, and 16 bases had no gene match. The CDR3 region has the DNA TGCGCCAGCAGCTTGCCCGATCGCGTAGGGACTAAACACACAGATACGCAGTATTTT. It translates to CASSLPDRVGTKHTDTQYF.

The chain uses TRBV6-2 or TRBV6-3 and TRBJ2-1, with TRBD2 matching over 11 bases. The V gene end was trimmed by 5 bases and the J gene end by 9 bases; junction bases not matched to a gene: 6. Germline V gene sequence: CDR1 MNHEY, CDR2 SVGEGT. The CDR3 loop spans 14 amino acids. The CDR3 sequence is CASSTLAGGGEQFF. CDR3 nucleotide sequence: TGTGCCAGCAGTACCCTAGCGGGGGGAGGTGAGCAGTTCTTC.

The DNA for the CDR3 is TGTGCCAGCACCAAATGGCGGCAGGGGAGCACTGAAGCTTTCTTT. The encoded protein is CASTKWRQGSTEAFF. V and J are TRBV7-9 and TRBJ1-1, with D tentatively TRBD1 (6 bases). The CDR3 extends over 15 amino acids. Germline V lookup: CDR1 SEHNR, CDR2 FQNEAQ (reference sequence). V shed 7 bases and J shed 4 bases, with 19 bases lying between them. Full variable domain (missing parts from reference TRBV7-9 and TRBJ1-1): DTGVSQNPRHKITKRGQNVTFRCDPISEHNRLYWYRQTLGQGPEFLTYFQNEAQLEKSRLLSDRFSAERPKGSFSTLEIQRTEQGDSAMYLCASTKWRQGSTEAFFGQGTRLTVV.

Only one count was recorded for this clonotype. The chain is built from TRBV6-6 and TRBJ2-7, with 8 bases lining up with TRBD2. After removal of 7 bases from V and 3 bases from J, the junction contained 8 bases not matched to a gene. Looked up from germline, CDR1 is MNHNY and CDR2 is SVGAGI (reference sequence). This CDR3 contains 14 residues. This CDR3 reads CASTASGPLYEQYF. The CDR3 bases are TGTGCCAGCACTGCTAGCGGGCCCCTCTACGAGCAGTACTTC.

The chain joins TRBV24-1 to TRBJ2-1; 11 positions agree with TRBD2. This CDR3 spans 17 amino acids. Germline CDR1 KGHDR, CDR2 SFDVKD. V was pared by 4 bases and J by 7 bases, with 11 bases of the junction left unmatched. The CDR3 sequence is CATSERLLAGVRNEQFF. The CDR3 DNA reads TGTGCCACCAGTGAACGCCTACTAGCGGGAGTTCGGAATGAGCAGTTCTTC.

The chain recombines TRBV7-9 with TRBJ1-1; no reliable D call. The CDR3 is 13 amino acids. Trimming removed 5 bases at V and 4 bases at J, with 11 bases between. The germline CDR1 and CDR2 sequences are SEHNR and FQNEAQ (reference sequence). In DNA, the CDR3 is TGTGCCAGCAGCAGGGAGCGAGTCACTGAAGCTTTCTTT. Translated: CASSRERVTEAFF.

The chain links TRBV12-3 or TRBV12-4 to TRBJ1-1, with 8 bases matching TRBD1. There are 14 residues in the CDR3. The V segment lost 6 bases and the J segment 5 bases; nucleotides outside the gene matches: 8. For the CDR3, the DNA is TGTGCCAGCAGGGCCCCCGACAGGGGTACTGAAGCTTTCTTT. This codes for CASRAPDRGTEAFF.

The chain recombines TRBV19 with TRBJ2-7, with unresolved D. V was clipped by 4 bases and J by 7 bases, with 14 bases between them. The CDR3 extends over 13 amino acids. Germline V gene sequence: CDR1 LNHDA, CDR2 SQIVND (reference sequence). The CDR3 nucleotides read TGTGCCAGTAGTAACGTCGGTGGCCAGGAGCAGTACTTC. Amino acid sequence: CASSNVGGQEQYF.